The 8 T cell receptor beta chains reported below all come from one sample, sequenced in a study of T cells in Graves' hyperthyroidism and ophthalmopathy. TCR beta CDR3 sequences were amplified from RNA transcripts. During a first-round RT-PCR of the TCR CDR3, the HTBI primer set was used. TCRdb reanalysed the multiplex PCR reads using MiXCR and keeps one entry per CDR3 protein. The top ten clones hold about 3.9% of a sample with hundreds of thousands of distinct CDR3 sequences, 14% to 15% of them seen once. Sequencing was done on a sample of blood. These receptors were obtained from a middle-aged woman with Graves' ophthalmopathy.

Only a few counts were recorded for this clonotype. The V call is TRBV3-1, the J call TRBJ1-2; 8 bases agree with TRBD1. Trimming removed 4 bases from V and 5 bases from J; junction bases left unmatched: 6. Per germline, CDR1 LGHDT and CDR2 YNNKEL (reference sequence). The CDR3 loop spans 14 amino acids. The CDR3 spells CASSPGQEIYGYTF. The CDR3 DNA sequence: TGTGCCAGCAGCCCGGGACAGGAGATATATGGCTACACCTTC.

Ten or more counts support this clonotype. The chain has TRBV24-1 and TRBJ2-7; D may be TRBD1 (6 bases). The germline CDR1 and CDR2 sequences are KGHDR and SFDVKD. CDR3 length: 14 amino acids. Trimming cost V 7 bases and J 3 bases, with 15 bases left between them. The DNA of the CDR3 is TGTGCCACCAGCCCCGGGACACCTCTCTACGAGCAGTACTTC. Translation: CATSPGTPLYEQYF.

This clonotype was seen a few times. The chain combines TRBV5-1 with TRBJ1-6, with 8 nucleotides matching TRBD1. Trimming took 0 bases from V and 5 from J; bases not matched to a gene: 1. CDR3 size: 15 residues. The germline V gene has CDR1 SGHRS and CDR2 YFSETQ. CDR3 amino acids: CASSLDRGDNSPLHF. The CDR3, as DNA: TGCGCCAGCAGCTTGGACAGGGGGGATAATTCACCCCTCCACTTT. Full variable domain (rest looked up from reference TRBV5-1 and TRBJ1-6): KAGVTQTPRYLIKTRGQQVTLSCSPISGHRSVSWYQQTPGQGLQFLFEYFSETQRNKGNFPGRFSGRQFSNSRSEMNVSTLELGDSALYLCASSLDRGDNSPLHFGNGTRLTVT.

The V gene is TRBV7-3, the J gene TRBJ2-2, with D possibly TRBD2 on 6 matching bases. Germline V gene lookup returns CDR1 SGHTA and CDR2 FQGTGA. V was clipped by 3 bases and J by 7 bases, with 9 bases between them. The CDR3 covers 13 residues. This CDR3 is CASSFGGVGELFF. For the CDR3, the DNA is TGTGCCAGCAGCTTCGGAGGGGTCGGGGAGCTGTTTTTT. Together with reference TRBV7-3 and TRBJ2-2, the CDR3 gives the full variable domain: GAGVSQTPSNKVTEKGKYVELRCDPISGHTALYWYRQSLGQGPEFLIYFQGTGAADDSGLPNDRFFAVRPEGSVSTLKIQRTERGDSAVYLCASSFGGVGELFFGEGSRLTVL.

The chain employs TRBV6-1 and TRBJ2-7; the D gene is possibly TRBD2 (5 bases). The CDR3 extends over 16 amino acids. V lost 6 bases and J 3 bases, leaving 21 bases between the germline ends. Germline V gene data show CDR1 as MNHNS and CDR2 as SASEGT. The CDR3 is CASSTYSGSVGYEQYF. The CDR3 DNA follows: TGTGCCAGCAGCACCTACTCGGGGTCGGTGGGCTACGAGCAGTACTTC.

Ten or more counts support this clonotype. V and J are TRBV20-1 and TRBJ2-7, with 13 bases fitting TRBD2. The trim removed 2 bases at V and 2 bases at J, leaving 9 bases unmatched. The CDR3 extends over 17 amino acids. CDR1 and CDR2 from the germline V gene are DFQATT and SNEGSKA (reference sequence). CDR3 sequence: CSARPTSGRARTYEQYF. The DNA for the CDR3 is TGCAGTGCTAGACCAACTAGCGGGAGGGCCAGGACCTACGAGCAGTACTTC.

This clonotype was seen ten or more times. The junction does not match germline at one end; this may be a read error. This chain connects TRBV6-1 to TRBJ1-1; 7 nucleotides match TRBD1. Germline V CDR1 and CDR2: MNHNS, SASEGT. CDR3 length: 12 residues. CDR3 nucleotide sequence: TGTGCCAGCAGTAAAGCACAGGGACAGGCTTTCTTT. This gives the protein CASSKAQGQAFF.

This clonotype was recorded many times. V and J are TRBV11-2 and TRBJ2-7, with TRBD2 identical over 7 bases. The CDR3 consists of 19 residues. V gave up 0 bases and J gave up 1 base; unmatched junction bases: 15. CDR1 is SGHAT, CDR2 FQNNGV, per germline. In nucleotides, the CDR3 is TGTGCCAGCAGCTTAGAGTTGCGGGGCGGGCTAGCGGAGTCCTACGAGCAGTACTTC. Translation: CASSLELRGGLAESYEQYF.